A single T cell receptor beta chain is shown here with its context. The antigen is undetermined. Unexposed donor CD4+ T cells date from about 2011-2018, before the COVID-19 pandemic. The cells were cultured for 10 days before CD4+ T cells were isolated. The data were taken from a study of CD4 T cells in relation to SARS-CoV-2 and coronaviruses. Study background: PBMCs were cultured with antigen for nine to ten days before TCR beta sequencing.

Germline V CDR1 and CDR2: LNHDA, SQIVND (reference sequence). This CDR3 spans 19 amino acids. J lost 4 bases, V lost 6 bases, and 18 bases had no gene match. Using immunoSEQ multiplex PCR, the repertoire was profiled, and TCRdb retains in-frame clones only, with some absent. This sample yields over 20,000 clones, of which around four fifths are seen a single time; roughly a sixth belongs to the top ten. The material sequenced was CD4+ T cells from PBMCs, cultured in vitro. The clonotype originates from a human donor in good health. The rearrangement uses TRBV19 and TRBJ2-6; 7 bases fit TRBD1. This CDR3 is CASRELMRQGLGGANVLTF. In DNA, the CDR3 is TGTGCCAGTAGGGAACTCATGAGACAGGGTCTAGGAGGGGCCAACGTCCTGACTTTC. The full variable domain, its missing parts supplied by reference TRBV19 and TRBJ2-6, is DGGITQSPKYLFRKEGQNVTLSCEQNLNHDAMYWYRQDPGQGLRLIYYSQIVNDFQKGDIAEGYSVSREKKESFPLTVTSAQKNPTAFYLCASRELMRQGLGGANVLTFGAGSRLTVL.